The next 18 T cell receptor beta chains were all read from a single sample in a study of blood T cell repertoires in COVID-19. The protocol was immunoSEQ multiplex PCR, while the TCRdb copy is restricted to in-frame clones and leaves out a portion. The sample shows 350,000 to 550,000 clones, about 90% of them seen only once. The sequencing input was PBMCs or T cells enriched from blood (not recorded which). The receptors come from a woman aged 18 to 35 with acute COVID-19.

CDR3 sequence (DNA): TGTGCCAGCAGTTTATCATTAGGGTCAGCGGGCATTCAGTACTTC. Its translation: CASSLSLGSAGIQYF. This rearrangement joins TRBV28 to TRBJ2-4, with D perhaps matching TRBD2 (6 bases). Germline CDR1 and CDR2: MDHEN and SYDVKM. V was pared by 1 base and J by 9 bases, with 16 bases between. The CDR3 is made up of 15 amino acids.

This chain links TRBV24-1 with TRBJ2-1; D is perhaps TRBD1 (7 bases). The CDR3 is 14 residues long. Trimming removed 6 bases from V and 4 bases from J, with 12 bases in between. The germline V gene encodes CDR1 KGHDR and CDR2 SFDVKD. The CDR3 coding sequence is TGTGCCACCAGTCAGGGGGGACATTACAATGAGCAGTTCTTC. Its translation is CATSQGGHYNEQFF.

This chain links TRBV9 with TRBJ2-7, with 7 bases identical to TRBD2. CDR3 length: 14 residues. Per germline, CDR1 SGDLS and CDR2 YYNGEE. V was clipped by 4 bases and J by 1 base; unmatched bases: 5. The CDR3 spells CASSPRGDSYEQYF. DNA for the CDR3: TGTGCCAGCAGCCCCCGGGGGGATTCCTACGAGCAGTACTTC.

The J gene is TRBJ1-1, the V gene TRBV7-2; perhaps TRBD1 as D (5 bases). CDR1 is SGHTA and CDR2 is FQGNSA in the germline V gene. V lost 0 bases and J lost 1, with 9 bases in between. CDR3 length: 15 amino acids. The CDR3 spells CASSLAGLRNTEAFF. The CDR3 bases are TGTGCCAGCAGCTTAGCGGGACTCCGGAACACTGAAGCTTTCTTT.

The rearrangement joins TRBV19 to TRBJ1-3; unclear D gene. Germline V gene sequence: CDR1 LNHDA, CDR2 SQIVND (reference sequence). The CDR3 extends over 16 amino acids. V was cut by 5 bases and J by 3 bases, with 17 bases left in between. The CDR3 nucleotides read TGTGCCAGTAGTTCCTCTTCGGGAACCCTTGGAAACACCATATATTTT. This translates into CASSSSSGTLGNTIYF.

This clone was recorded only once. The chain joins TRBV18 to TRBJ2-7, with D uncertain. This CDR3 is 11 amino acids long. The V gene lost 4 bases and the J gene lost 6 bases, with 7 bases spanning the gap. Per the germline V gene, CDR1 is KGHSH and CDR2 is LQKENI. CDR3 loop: CASSLAGEQYF. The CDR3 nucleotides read TGTGCCAGCTCACTGGCTGGCGAGCAGTACTTC.

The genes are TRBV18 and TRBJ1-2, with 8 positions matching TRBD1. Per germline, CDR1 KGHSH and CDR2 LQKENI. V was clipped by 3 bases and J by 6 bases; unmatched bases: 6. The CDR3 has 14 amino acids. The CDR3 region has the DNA TGTGCCAGCTCACCGACGACAGGGGCCGATGGCTACACCTTC. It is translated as CASSPTTGADGYTF.

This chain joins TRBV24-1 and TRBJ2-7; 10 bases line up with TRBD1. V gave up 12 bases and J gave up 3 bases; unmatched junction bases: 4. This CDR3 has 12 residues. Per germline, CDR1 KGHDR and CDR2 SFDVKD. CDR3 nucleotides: TGTGCCTCCCGGACAGGGGGCTACGAGCAGTACTTC. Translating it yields CASRTGGYEQYF.

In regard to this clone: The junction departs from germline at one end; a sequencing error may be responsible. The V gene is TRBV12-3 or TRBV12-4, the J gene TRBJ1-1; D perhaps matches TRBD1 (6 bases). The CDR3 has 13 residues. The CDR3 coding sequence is TGTGCCAGCACTTTAGGGGGGAGGGCGGAAGCTTTCTTT. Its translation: CASTLGGRAEAFF.

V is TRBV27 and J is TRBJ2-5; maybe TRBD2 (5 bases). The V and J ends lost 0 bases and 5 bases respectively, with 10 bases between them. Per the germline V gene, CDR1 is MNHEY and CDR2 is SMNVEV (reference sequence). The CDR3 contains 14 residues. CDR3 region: CASSLSRGDETQYF. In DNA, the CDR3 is TGTGCCAGCAGTTTATCTCGGGGAGATGAGACCCAGTACTTC.

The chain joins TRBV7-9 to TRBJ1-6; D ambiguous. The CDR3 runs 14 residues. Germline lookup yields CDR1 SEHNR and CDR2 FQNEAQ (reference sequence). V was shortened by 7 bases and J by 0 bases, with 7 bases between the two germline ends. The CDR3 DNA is TGTGCCAGCAAAGGAGCCTCCTATAATTCACCCCTCCACTTT. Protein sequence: CASKGASYNSPLHF.

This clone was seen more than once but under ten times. The CDR3 loop is CASSSPPPPDYEQYF. The CDR3 nucleotides read TGTGCCAGCAGCTCCCCTCCACCGCCAGACTACGAGCAGTACTTC. The chain couples TRBV7-9 to TRBJ2-7; D is uncertain. V dropped 4 bases and J dropped 3 bases, with 16 bases sitting between them. Germline values: CDR1 SEHNR, CDR2 FQNEAQ (reference sequence). The CDR3 runs 15 residues.

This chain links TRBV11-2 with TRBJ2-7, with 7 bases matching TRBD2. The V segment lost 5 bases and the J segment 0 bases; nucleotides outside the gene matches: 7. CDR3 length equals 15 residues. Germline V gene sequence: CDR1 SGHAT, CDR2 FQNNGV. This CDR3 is CASSHPPGGSYEQYF. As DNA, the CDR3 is TGTGCCAGCAGCCACCCGCCGGGAGGCTCCTACGAGCAGTACTTC. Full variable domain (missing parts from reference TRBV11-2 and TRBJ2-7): EAGVAQSPRYKIIEKRQSVAFWCNPISGHATLYWYQQILGQGPKLLIQFQNNGVVDDSQLPKDRFSAERLKGVDSTLKIQPAKLEDSAVYLCASSHPPGGSYEQYFGPGTRLTVT.

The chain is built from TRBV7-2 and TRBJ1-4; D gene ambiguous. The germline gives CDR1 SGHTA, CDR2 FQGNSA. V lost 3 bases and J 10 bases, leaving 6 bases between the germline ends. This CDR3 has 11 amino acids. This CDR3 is CASSFAGKLFF. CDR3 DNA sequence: TGTGCCAGCAGCTTTGCAGGAAAACTGTTTTTT.

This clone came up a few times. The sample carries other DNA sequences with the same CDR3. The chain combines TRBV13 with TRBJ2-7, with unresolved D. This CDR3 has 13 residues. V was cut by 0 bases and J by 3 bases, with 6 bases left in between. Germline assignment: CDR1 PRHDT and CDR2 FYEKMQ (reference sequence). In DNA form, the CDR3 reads TGTGCCAGCAGCTTAGGACAGAGCTACGAGCAGTACTTC. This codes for CASSLGQSYEQYF.

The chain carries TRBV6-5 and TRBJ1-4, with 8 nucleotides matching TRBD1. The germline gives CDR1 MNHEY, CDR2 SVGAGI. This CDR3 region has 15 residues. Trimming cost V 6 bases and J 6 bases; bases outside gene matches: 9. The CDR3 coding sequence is TGTGCCAGCAGATCACACCGGGACAGGCATGAAAAACTGTTTTTT. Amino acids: CASRSHRDRHEKLFF.

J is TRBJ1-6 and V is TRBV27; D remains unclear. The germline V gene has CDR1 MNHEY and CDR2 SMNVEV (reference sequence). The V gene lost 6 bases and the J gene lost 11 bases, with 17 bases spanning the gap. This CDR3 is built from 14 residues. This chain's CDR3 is CASSTGGGRAPLHF. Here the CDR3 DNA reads TGTGCCAGCAGCACCGGAGGTGGTCGGGCACCCCTCCACTTT.

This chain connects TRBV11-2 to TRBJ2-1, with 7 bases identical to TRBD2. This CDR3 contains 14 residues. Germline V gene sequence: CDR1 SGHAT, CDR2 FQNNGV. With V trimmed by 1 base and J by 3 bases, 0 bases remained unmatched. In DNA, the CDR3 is TGTGCCAGCAGCTTAGCTAGCGGCTACAATGAGCAGTTCTTC. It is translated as CASSLASGYNEQFF.